The T cell receptor (beta chain) described here comes from a study of T cells in narcolepsy. This clone turned up a few times. Its antigen is currently unknown. The J segment lost 4 bases and the V segment lost 1 base, leaving 9 bases of the junction unmatched. This CDR3 region has 18 residues. CDR1 and CDR2 (germline): LGHNA, YNFKEQ. Study-level results: No autoreactive T cell clone sequences appeared in some memory CD4+ repertoires. HCRT-specific and TRIB2-specific autoreactive clonotypes appeared among same-patient CSF and blood CD4+ clonotypes. Healthy controls reportedly lacked the autoreactive clonotypes serially found in patients' blood.

Clones were read by immunoSEQ multiplex PCR, and TCRdb kept only the in-frame ones, dropping some. The data hold fewer than 35,000 clones, with around four fifths observed a single time. The V and J genes are TRBV4-2 and TRBJ2-1; 11 bases map to TRBD2. The sample consisted of CD45RA- memory CD4+ T cells from PBMCs. The source of this sequence is a human donor with narcolepsy. CDR3 DNA sequence: TGTGCCAGCAGCCAAGGGGCAAACGGACTAGCGGGTTACAATGAGCAGTTCTTC. This encodes CASSQGANGLAGYNEQFF.